A selection of T cell receptor beta chains follows, all from one sample in a study of persistence of HIV-infected CD4 T cells. These receptors lack a known antigen. Assay used: immunoSEQ multiplex PCR; TCRdb lists only in-frame clones, some missing. The repertoire includes about 45,000 clones, around 89% of them detected once, and 3% to 3.5% sits in the top ten. Here the sequenced sample was CD4+ T cells sorted from PBMCs after roughly 18-hour stimulation, taken from a patient who received antiretroviral therapy. The receptors derive from an adult woman with HIV who was CMV-seropositive. CDR3s include the opening cysteine and the closing phenylalanine or tryptophan. A D gene is named only where the DNA matches it firmly. Expanded clones get a size class; other rows say once, few or many, or leave the size out.

clone_size j_call d_call v_call cdr3_aa cdr3_nt
NA TRBJ2-3 NA TRBV5-1 CASSLDSGERADTQYF TGCGCCAGCAGCTTGGACTCGGGAGAGAGAGCAGATACGCAGTATTTT
NA TRBJ1-2 NA TRBV20-1 CSARAGYTF TGCAGTGCTAGAGCGGGGTACACCTTC
NA TRBJ1-4 NA TRBV6-6 CASSPPPPREAGGGEKLFF TGTGCCAGCAGTCCACCACCTCCCCGTGAGGCGGGCGGGGGTGAAAAACTGTTTTTT
NA TRBJ1-3 TRBD1 TRBV5-1 CASSPRTGGFSGNTIYF TGCGCCAGCAGCCCCAGGACAGGGGGCTTCTCTGGAAACACCATATATTTT
once TRBJ1-2 NA TRBV6-4 CASSSGNYGYTF TGTGCCAGCAGCTCAGGCAACTATGGCTACACCTTC
once TRBJ1-5 NA TRBV10-1 CATATRQVRREGPMRSDQPQHF TGCGCCACCGCAACCCGGCAAGTCAGACGGGAGGGACCCATGAGGTCAGATCAGCCCCAGCATTTT
NA TRBJ1-2 NA TRBV3-1/TRBV3-2 CASSQVPGGVGGYTF TGTGCCAGCAGCCAAGTGCCGGGGGGTGTTGGTGGCTACACCTTC
NA TRBJ1-3 NA TRBV4-3 CASSPVVGNTIYF TGCGCCAGCAGCCCCGTCGTAGGAAACACCATATATTTT
NA TRBJ2-2 NA TRBV18 CASSPLGSNTGELFF TGTGCCAGCTCACCGCTCGGGAGCAACACCGGGGAGCTGTTTTTT
once TRBJ1-2 NA TRBV27 CASSPLLGQNRYTF TGTGCCAGCAGTCCACTCCTAGGACAGAATCGCTACACCTTC
NA TRBJ1-4 NA TRBV5-6 CASSSISGGEKLFF TGTGCCAGCAGCTCAATAAGTGGGGGAGAAAAACTGTTTTTT
NA TRBJ1-1 TRBD1 TRBV6-6 CASSYGTALGLAEAFF TGTGCCAGCAGTTATGGGACAGCCCTAGGTCTCGCTGAAGCTTTCTTT
few TRBJ2-3 TRBD2 TRBV2 CASRLAGGTDTQYF TGTGCCAGCAGGTTAGCGGGGGGCACAGATACGCAGTATTTT
NA TRBJ2-3 TRBD2 TRBV4-3 CASSQEGLAGGAGEDTQYF TGCGCCAGCAGCCAAGAAGGGCTAGCGGGGGGGGCCGGGGAAGATACGCAGTATTTT
NA TRBJ1-2 TRBD1 TRBV9 CASSGAGTGISLGYTF TGTGCCAGCAGCGGCGCCGGGACAGGGATATCCCTCGGCTACACCTTC
NA TRBJ1-2 NA TRBV4-1 CASSQVLTGYGYTF TGCGCCAGCAGCCAAGTATTGACGGGCTATGGCTACACCTTC
NA TRBJ2-7 TRBD1 TRBV24-1 CATSDQSGTGSYEQYF TGTGCCACCAGTGATCAATCCGGGACAGGGTCCTACGAGCAGTACTTC
NA TRBJ1-5 NA TRBV5-8 CASSLGRAGQPQHF TGTGCCAGCAGCTTGGGGAGGGCCGGTCAGCCCCAGCATTTT
NA TRBJ2-7 TRBD1 TRBV5-6 CASSNDRVGEQYF TGTGCCAGCAGCAATGACAGGGTCGGAGAGCAGTACTTC
NA TRBJ1-1 NA TRBV10-3 CAISGQFEAFF TGTGCCATCAGTGGACAGTTTGAAGCTTTCTTT